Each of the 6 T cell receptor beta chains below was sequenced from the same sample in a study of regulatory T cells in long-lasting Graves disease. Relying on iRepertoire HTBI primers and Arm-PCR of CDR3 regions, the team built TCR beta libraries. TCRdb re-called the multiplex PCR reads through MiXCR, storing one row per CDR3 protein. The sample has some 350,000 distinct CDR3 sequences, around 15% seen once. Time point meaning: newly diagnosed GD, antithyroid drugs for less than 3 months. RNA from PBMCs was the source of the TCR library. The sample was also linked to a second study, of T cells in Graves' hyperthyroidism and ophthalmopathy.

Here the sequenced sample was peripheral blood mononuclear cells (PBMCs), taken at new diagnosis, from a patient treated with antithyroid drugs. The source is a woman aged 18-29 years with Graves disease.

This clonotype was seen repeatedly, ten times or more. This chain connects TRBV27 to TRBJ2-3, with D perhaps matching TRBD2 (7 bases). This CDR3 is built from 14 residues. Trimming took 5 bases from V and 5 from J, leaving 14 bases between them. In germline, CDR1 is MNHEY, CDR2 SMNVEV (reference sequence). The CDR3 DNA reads TGTGCCAGCAGTCCGGCGGGGGCGGGAGATACGCAGTATTTT. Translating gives CASSPAGAGDTQYF.

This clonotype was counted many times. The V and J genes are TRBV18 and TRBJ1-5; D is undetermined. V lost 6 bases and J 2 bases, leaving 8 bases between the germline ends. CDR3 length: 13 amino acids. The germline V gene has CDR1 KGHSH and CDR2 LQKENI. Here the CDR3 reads CASSPAGNQPQHF. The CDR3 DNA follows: TGTGCCAGCTCGCCCGCGGGCAATCAGCCCCAGCATTTT.

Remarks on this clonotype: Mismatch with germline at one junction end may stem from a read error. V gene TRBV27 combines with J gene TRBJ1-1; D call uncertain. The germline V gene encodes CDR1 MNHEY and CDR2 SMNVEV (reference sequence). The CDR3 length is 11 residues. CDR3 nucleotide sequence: TGTGCCAGTACATCGAACACTGAATCTTTCTTT. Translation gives CASTSNTESFF.

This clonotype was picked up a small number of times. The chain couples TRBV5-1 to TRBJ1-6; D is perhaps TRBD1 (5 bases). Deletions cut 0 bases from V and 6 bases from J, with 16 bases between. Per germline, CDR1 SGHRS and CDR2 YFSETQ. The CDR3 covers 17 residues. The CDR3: CASSLGFRGRTNSPLHF. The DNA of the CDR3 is TGCGCCAGCAGCTTGGGATTTAGGGGACGGACTAATTCACCCCTCCACTTT.

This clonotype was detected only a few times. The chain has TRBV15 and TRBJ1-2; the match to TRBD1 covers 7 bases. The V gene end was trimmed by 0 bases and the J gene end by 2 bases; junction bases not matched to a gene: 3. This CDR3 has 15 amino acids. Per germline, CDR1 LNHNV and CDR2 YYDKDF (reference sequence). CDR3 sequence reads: CATSRETDRNYGYTF. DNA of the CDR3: TGTGCCACCAGCAGAGAGACGGACAGGAACTATGGCTACACCTTC. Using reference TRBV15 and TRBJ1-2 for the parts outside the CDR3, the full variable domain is DAMVIQNPRYQVTQFGKPVTLSCSQTLNHNVMYWYQQKSSQAPKLLFHYYDKDFNNEADTPDNFQSRRPNTSFCFLDIRSPGLGDTAMYLCATSRETDRNYGYTFGSGTRLTVV.

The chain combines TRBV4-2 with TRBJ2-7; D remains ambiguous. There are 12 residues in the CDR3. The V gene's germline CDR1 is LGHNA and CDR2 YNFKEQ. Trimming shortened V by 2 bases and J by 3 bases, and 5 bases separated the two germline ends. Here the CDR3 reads CASSQPDYEQYF. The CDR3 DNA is TGTGCCAGCAGCCAACCTGACTACGAGCAGTACTTC.